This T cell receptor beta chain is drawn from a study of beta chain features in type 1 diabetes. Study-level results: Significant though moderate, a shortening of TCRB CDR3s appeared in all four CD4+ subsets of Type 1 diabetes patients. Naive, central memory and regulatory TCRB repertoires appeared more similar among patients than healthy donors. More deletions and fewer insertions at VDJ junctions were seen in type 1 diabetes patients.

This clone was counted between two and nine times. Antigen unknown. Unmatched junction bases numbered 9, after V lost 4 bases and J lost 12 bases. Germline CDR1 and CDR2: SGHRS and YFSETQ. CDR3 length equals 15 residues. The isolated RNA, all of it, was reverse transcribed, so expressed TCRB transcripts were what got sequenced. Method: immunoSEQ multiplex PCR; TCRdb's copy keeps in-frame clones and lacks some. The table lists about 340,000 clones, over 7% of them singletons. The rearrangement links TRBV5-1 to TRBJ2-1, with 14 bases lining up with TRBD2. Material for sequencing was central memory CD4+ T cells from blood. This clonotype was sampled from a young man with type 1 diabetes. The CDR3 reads CASSTGTSGGVTQFF. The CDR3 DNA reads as TGCGCCAGCAGCACTGGGACTAGCGGGGGAGTTACGCAGTTCTTC.